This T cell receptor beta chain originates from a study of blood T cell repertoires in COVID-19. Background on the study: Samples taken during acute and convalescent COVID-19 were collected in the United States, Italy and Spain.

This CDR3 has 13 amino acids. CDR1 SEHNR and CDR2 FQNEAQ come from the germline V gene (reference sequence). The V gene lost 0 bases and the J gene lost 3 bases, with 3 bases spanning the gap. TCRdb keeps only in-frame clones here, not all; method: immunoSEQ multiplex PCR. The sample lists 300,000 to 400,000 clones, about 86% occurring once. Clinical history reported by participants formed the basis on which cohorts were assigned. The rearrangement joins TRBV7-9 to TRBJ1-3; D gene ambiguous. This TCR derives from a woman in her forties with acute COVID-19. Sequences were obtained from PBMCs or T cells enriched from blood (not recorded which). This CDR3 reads CASSLAIGNTIYF. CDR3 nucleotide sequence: TGTGCCAGCAGCTTAGCCATTGGAAACACCATATATTTT.